The next 9 T cell receptor delta chains were all read from a single sample in a study of γδ T cells in repeated Plasmodium falciparum infection. TCRdb reanalysed the multiplex PCR reads via CATT. The sample records tens of thousands of delta-chain clones, over 0.75% being singletons. Bulk repertoires came from Vgamma9/Vdelta2+ or Vdelta2-negative gammadelta T cells flow-sorted from PBMC. The sequenced material came from gamma-delta T cells from blood. The receptors stem from a pool of human donors (malaria-infected and uninfected, not separated).

With respect to this clone: TCRdb's listed protein matches a much larger clone and diverges from this DNA's translation at residue 3, likely through a read error; the protein shown comes from the DNA. The chain recombines TRDV1 with TRDJ2; the match to TRDD3 covers 8 bases. The J gene, left out of TCRdb, was set here by checking the DNA against germline. The germline V gene encodes CDR1 TSWWSYY and CDR2 QGS. The CDR3 has 20 amino acids. The CDR3 bases are TGTGCTTTTGGGGGCCACCGCTTCCAACTGGGGGGCCTTTTGACAGCACAACTCTTCTTT. Translated, it gives CAFGGHRFQLGGLLTAQLFF.

Turning to this clone: The protein recorded in TCRdb matches a much larger clone and deviates from this DNA's translation at residue 8, suggesting a read error; the protein here is obtained by translating the DNA. V usage is TRDV2 and J usage is TRDJ1; 9 nucleotides agree with TRDD3. The J gene, missing from TCRdb, was assigned here through DNA to germline matching. The CDR3 spans 22 residues. With V trimmed by 0 bases and J by 0 bases, 22 bases remained unmatched. In germline, CDR1 is GEAIGNYY, CDR2 EKD. CDR3 DNA: TGTGCCTGTGACACCGGACAATCCTGGGGGATCCCTTCCCTCCGATACACCGATAAACTCATCTTT. Its protein is CACDTGQSWGIPSLRYTDKLIF.

Concerning this clone: This likely reflects a read error, since a far larger clone is one base away. This sample includes further DNA sequences coding for the same CDR3. The V call is TRDV2, the J call TRDJ1; either TRDD2 or TRDD3 may fit D (5 bases each). Since TCRdb gives no J gene, matching the DNA to germline was used here to assign it. CDR3 size: 25 residues. From germline, CDR1 is GEAIGNYY and CDR2 EKD. In DNA form, the CDR3 reads TGTGCATGTGACTACTTTCGATATACGCGGTCCCCAGAGGTCCGGCCCCTTCAGTACACCGATAAACTCATCTTT. Translation gives CACDYFRYTRSPEVRPLQYTDKLIF.

This clone was recorded a few times. A far larger clone is off by one base, so a read error is likely. The sample carries other DNA sequences with the same CDR3. This chain connects TRDV2 to TRDJ1; 13 bases align to TRDD3. The J gene is not listed in TCRdb, so it was assigned here from a DNA match to germline. This CDR3 comprises 21 residues. Germline V gene sequence: CDR1 GEAIGNYY, CDR2 EKD. The CDR3 DNA follows: TGTGCCTGCGACACCTCCGACTGGGGGATACGGCGTGGGGGGTACACCGATAAACTCATCTTT. Protein: CACDTSDWGIRRGGYTDKLIF.

In the case of this clone: TCRdb has a much larger clone's protein, which differs at residue 10 from the translation of this DNA, likely because of a read error; what is shown is the protein translated from the DNA. This chain uses TRDV2 with TRDJ2; 9 bases are shared with TRDD3. TCRdb is silent on the J gene; assignment here came from matching the DNA to germline. CDR1 and CDR2 from the germline V gene are GEAIGNYY and EKD. With V trimmed by 3 bases and J by 10 bases, 8 bases remained unmatched. The CDR3 is made up of 14 amino acids. The CDR3 sequence is CACDQLGEPVQLFF. DNA of the CDR3: TGTGCCTGTGACCAACTGGGGGAACCCGTACAACTCTTCTTT.

This clone was seen a few times. TCRdb shows a much larger clone's protein in place of this DNA's translation, and the two differ at residue 4, likely through a read error; the protein shown is translated from the DNA. The V call is TRDV2, the J call TRDJ1; 9 nucleotides match TRDD3. The J gene is absent in TCRdb and was assigned here via DNA matching to germline. This CDR3 comprises 24 residues. CDR1 and CDR2 (germline): GEAIGNYY, EKD. Here the CDR3 DNA reads TGTGCCTGTGCCACCCTGGCCCCCTCTCCTACGGCTGGGGGATCGTACACCGATGGTCATAAACTCATCTTT. It codes for CACATLAPSPTAGGSYTDGHKLIF.

Note on this clone: A far larger clone is one base from this, pointing to a likely read error. The same CDR3 arises from other DNA sequences in this sample as well. The chain has TRAV38-2/DV8 and TRDJ1, with D tentatively TRDD2 or TRDD3 (6 bases each). The CDR3 length is 20 residues. CDR1 and CDR2 from the germline V gene are TSESDYY and QEAYKQQN. CDR3 in DNA: TGTGCCTATAGGAGAGGGAATCCTACGAGGGGGGACTTGTACACCGATAAACTCATCTTT. The encoded protein is CAYRRGNPTRGDLYTDKLIF.

This clone occurred many times. TCRdb pairs this DNA with a much larger clone's protein that differs at residue 6, likely a read error; the protein shown was translated from the DNA. The chain carries TRDV2 and TRDJ1; possible D gene TRDD3, 5 bases. TCRdb carries no J gene annotation; the J gene was assigned here by matching the DNA with germline. The CDR3 spans 15 residues. V was cut by 3 bases and J by 0 bases, with 13 bases left in between. CDR1 and CDR2 (germline): GEAIGNYY, EKD. The CDR3 sequence is CACDVPGVYTDKLIF. In DNA form, the CDR3 reads TGTGCCTGTGACGTACCGGGGGTTTACACCGATAAACTCATCTTT.

This clone was seen a handful of times. TCRdb attributes to this sequence the protein of a much larger clone, which differs from the DNA translation at residue 3; a read error is likely, and the protein displayed is translated from the DNA. V and J are TRDV1 and TRDJ1, with 7 bases matching TRDD3. Here the J gene came from matching the DNA to germline, since TCRdb omits it. Germline-derived CDR1 and CDR2 are TSWWSYY and QGS. CDR3 length equals 22 residues. This chain's CDR3 is CAPGGPSYTKKDMKGIPDKLIF. The CDR3 region has the DNA TGTGCTCCTGGGGGTCCCTCGTATACAAAAAAGGACATGAAGGGGATTCCCGATAAACTCATCTTT.